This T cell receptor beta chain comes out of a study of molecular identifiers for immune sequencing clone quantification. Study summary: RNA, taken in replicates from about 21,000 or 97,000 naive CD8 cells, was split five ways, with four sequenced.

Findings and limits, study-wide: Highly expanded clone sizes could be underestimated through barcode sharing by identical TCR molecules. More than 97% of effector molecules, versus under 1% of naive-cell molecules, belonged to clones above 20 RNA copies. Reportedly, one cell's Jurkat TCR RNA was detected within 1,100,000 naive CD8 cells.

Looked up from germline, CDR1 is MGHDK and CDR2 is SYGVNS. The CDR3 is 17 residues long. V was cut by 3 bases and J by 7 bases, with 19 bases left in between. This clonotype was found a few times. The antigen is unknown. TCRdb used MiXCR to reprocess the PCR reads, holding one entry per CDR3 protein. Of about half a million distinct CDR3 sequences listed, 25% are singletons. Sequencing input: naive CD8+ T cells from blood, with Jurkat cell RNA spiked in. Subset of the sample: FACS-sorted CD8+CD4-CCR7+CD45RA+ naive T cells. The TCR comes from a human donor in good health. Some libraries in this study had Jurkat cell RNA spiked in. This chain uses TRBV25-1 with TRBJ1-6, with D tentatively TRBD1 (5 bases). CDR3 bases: TGTGCCAGCAGTGATTCCCCTCGGGGGGATCCGAATTCACCCCTCCACTTT. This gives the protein CASSDSPRGDPNSPLHF.